These T cell receptor beta chains were read from a single sample in a study of tumor-infiltrating lymphocytes in primary liver carcinoma. TCRdb itself ran the multiplex PCR reads through MiXCR, one entry per CDR3 protein. The table includes more than 95,000 distinct CDR3 sequences, 50% to 80% detected once. The sequenced material came from liver tumor tissue from sampling region 3. These receptors originate from a woman aged 55-70 years with primary liver carcinoma and hepatitis B virus infection. Each CDR3 is given with its conserved first and last residue. A D gene is named only where the DNA matches it firmly. Size tells how often a clone was seen (once, few, many) or the class of an expanded clone, and some rows leave it out.

V	J	size	D	DNA	CDR3
TRBV6-1	TRBJ1-4	many	NA	TGTGCCAGCAGTGAATCGAGTCCAACTAATGAAAAACTGTTTTTT	CASSESSPTNEKLFF
TRBV7-9	TRBJ2-3	NA	TRBD2	TGTGCCAGCAGCCCTATGCTAGCGGGAGGGCGCGATACGCAGTATTTT	CASSPMLAGGRDTQYF
TRBV11-2	TRBJ2-7	NA	NA	TGTGCCAGTAGCTTAGATGGAGGCCCCTACGAGCAGTATTTC	CASSLDGGPYEQYF
TRBV20-1	TRBJ1-5	NA	TRBD1	TGCAGTGCTAGGGGGGACAGGGGGCTTCGGCCCCAGCATTTT	CSARGDRGLRPQHF
TRBV11-3	TRBJ2-7	NA	TRBD1	TGTGCCAGCTTAGGGACAGGGGGCTCCCTCGAGCAGTACTTC	CASLGTGGSLEQYF
TRBV11-2	TRBJ2-5	few	NA	TGTGCCAGCCAGAGGAGGGGGGCTGCGGAGACCCAGTGCTTC	CASQRRGAAETQCF
TRBV28	TRBJ2-7	few	NA	TGTGCCAGCAGCCCAGCGGGACACGGAACCTACGAGCAGTACTTC	CASSPAGHGTYEQYF
TRBV30	TRBJ1-6	many	NA	TGTGCCTGGAGTGTAACAGGGTCCTATAATTCACCCCTCCACTTT	CAWSVTGSYNSPLHF
TRBV13	TRBJ2-7	NA	TRBD2	TGTGCCAGAAGCTCCACTGGAGTAGCGGGATACTCCTACGAGCAGTACTTC	CARSSTGVAGYSYEQYF
TRBV28	TRBJ2-1	NA	TRBD2	TGTGCCAGCAGCAAAGGGCCCGGGACTAGCGGGCCGTACAATGAGCAGTTCTTC	CASSKGPGTSGPYNEQFF
TRBV28	TRBJ2-7	few	NA	TGTGCCAGCACTATCGACAGGTCGCCCTACGAGCAGTACTTC	CASTIDRSPYEQYF
TRBV15	TRBJ2-2	NA	TRBD2	TGTGCCACCAGCAGAGCTAGGAGCGGGATTTACACCGGGGAGCTGTTTTTT	CATSRARSGIYTGELFF
TRBV11-2	TRBJ2-1	NA	NA	TGTGCCTGCAGCTTAGGAGGGGGTCAACTGAGGAATGAGCAGTTCTTC	CACSLGGGQLRNEQFF
TRBV11-1	TRBJ2-6	NA	NA	TGTGCCAGCAGCCACACGGGGGTTGGGGCCAACGTCCTGACTTTC	CASSHTGVGANVLTF
TRBV11-2	TRBJ2-7	NA	NA	TGTACCAGCAGGATAGCAGGACCCTCCTACGAGCAGTACTTC	CTSRIAGPSYEQYF
TRBV11-3	TRBJ2-2	few	NA	TGTGCCAGCAGCTTACGGGGGGCTGCCGGGGGACTGTTTTTT	CASSLRGAAGGLFF
TRBV7-9	TRBJ2-3	few	NA	TGTGCCAGCAGCAAAGTTGGAACAGATACGCAGTATTTT	CASSKVGTDTQYF
TRBV11-2	TRBJ2-3	once	NA	TGTGCCAGCAACTCCTTACGCTTCACAGATACGCGGTATTTT	CASNSLRFTDTRYF
TRBV4-2	TRBJ2-5	NA	NA	TGTGCCAGCAGCCAAGGCACTAACAGGGAGACTCAGTACTTC	CASSQGTNRETQYF
TRBV4-1	TRBJ2-7	NA	NA	TGCGCCAGCAGCCAGTGGGGACATGGGGCTGGTGAGCAGTACTTC	CASSQWGHGAGEQYF
TRBV11-2	TRBJ2-1	NA	NA	TGTGCCAGCAGCTTAGGGATTCGGGCTGACCAGTTCTTC	CASSLGIRADQFF
TRBV11-2	TRBJ2-3	NA	TRBD2	TGTGCCAGCAGCCCTAGGCTAGCGGGCCCAGATATGCAGTATTTT	CASSPRLAGPDMQYF
TRBV6-5	TRBJ2-7	NA	TRBD2	TGTGCCAGCAGTAAAACTAGCGGAAGCACCTACGAGCAGTACTTC	CASSKTSGSTYEQYF
TRBV11-2	TRBJ2-1	NA	NA	TGTGCCAGCAGCTTGGGGTCGGGATACAATGAGCGGTTCTTC	CASSLGSGYNERFF
TRBV6-5	TRBJ2-4	many	NA	TGTGCCAGCAGTTACTCTCCCCCCGGGACCCCTGGCCGTGGAAACATTCAGTACTTC	CASSYSPPGTPGRGNIQYF
TRBV30	TRBJ1-1	many	NA	TGTGCCTGGTTCTACAGGGCGGAGGCTTTCTTT	CAWFYRAEAFF
TRBV30	TRBJ2-7	NA	TRBD2	TGTGCCTGGAGTGATCTAGTGGGAGGGCCTGCCCTAAAATATGAGCAGTACTTC	CAWSDLVGGPALKYEQYF
TRBV11-2	TRBJ2-2	NA	NA	TGTGCCAGCAGCCCATTAGGCAGGGGACCTGTCACCGGGGAGCTGTTTTTT	CASSPLGRGPVTGELFF
TRBV4-1	TRBJ1-1	NA	TRBD1	TGCACCAGCAGCCAGGGACAGAGCAGTTCTGAAGCTTTCTTT	CTSSQGQSSSEAFF
TRBV19	TRBJ2-7	NA	NA	TGTGCCAGTAGTATTGTTCGGGGGAACGAGCAGTACTTC	CASSIVRGNEQYF
TRBV6-5	TRBJ2-2	many	TRBD2	TGTGCCAGCAGAAGACTAGCGGGAGGGCCCCACGGGGAGCTGTTTTTT	CASRRLAGGPHGELFF
TRBV29-1	TRBJ1-1	NA	NA	TGCGGCGTAGCCACCGTTGCTATCGCTTTCTTT	CGVATVAIAFF
TRBV11-2	TRBJ1-4	NA	NA	TGTGTCAGCAGCTGGGGGGGCAGGAGGACGGAAAAATTGTTTTTT	CVSSWGGRRTEKLFF
TRBV5-4	TRBJ2-1	NA	TRBD2	TGTGCCAGCAGCTTGGGGCGGGGGGACACCTACAATGAGCAATTCTTC	CASSLGRGDTYNEQFF
TRBV10-3	TRBJ1-1	NA	NA	TGTGCTACCGCTATGTCGACTGCGAACAATGAAGCATTCTTT	CATAMSTANNEAFF
TRBV4-2	TRBJ1-1	many	NA	TGTGCCAGCAGCCAAGAAGGTGGTGTGGTAGTAACTGAAGCTTTCTTT	CASSQEGGVVVTEAFF
TRBV12-3/TRBV12-4	TRBJ2-1	NA	NA	TGTGCCGGCACCCCTGACGGGACCCACAATGAGCAGTTCTTC	CAGTPDGTHNEQFF
TRBV12-3/TRBV12-4	TRBJ2-1	NA	TRBD1	TGTGCCAGCATCACGGACAGGGGCAATGAGCAGTCCTTC	CASITDRGNEQSF
TRBV12-3/TRBV12-4	TRBJ2-7	many	NA	TGTGCCAGCAGTTTAGGAGGAGGGAGTGCCGACGAGCAGTACTTC	CASSLGGGSADEQYF
TRBV19	TRBJ1-1	NA	NA	TGTGCCAGTACCCAGGTGACAGAGAGCACTGAAGTTTTCTTT	CASTQVTESTEVFF
TRBV5-4	TRBJ2-2	NA	NA	TGTGCCAGCAGCTTTGGGGGGATTGGAGATACCGTGGAGCTGCTTTTT	CASSFGGIGDTVELLF
TRBV10-3	TRBJ2-3	NA	TRBD2	TGTGCCATCAGCCCGCTAGCGGGAGAGCATACGCAGTATTTT	CAISPLAGEHTQYF
TRBV5-5	TRBJ2-5	many	NA	TGTGCCAGCAGCCCCCCGGGGGAGACCCAGTACTTC	CASSPPGETQYF
TRBV28	TRBJ1-5	few	NA	TGTGCCAGCAGTTTACGGGACCCTCAGCCCCAGCATTTT	CASSLRDPQPQHF
TRBV6-2/TRBV6-3	TRBJ2-2	NA	NA	TGTGCCAACAGTTATCCTAGTGGGAGGGCCAAGGGGGTGCTGTTTTTT	CANSYPSGRAKGVLFF
TRBV12-2	TRBJ2-7	many	NA	TGTGCAAGTCGCTTAGCTTTTCTGCGCTACGAGCAGTACTTC	CASRLAFLRYEQYF
TRBV11-2	TRBJ2-5	NA	NA	TGTGCCAGCAGCGCTCCAGGTGTAAGGACCCAGTACTTC	CASSAPGVRTQYF
TRBV11-2	TRBJ2-1	NA	NA	TGTGCCAACAGTTTAGTTGGGAACCGCAATGAGCAGTTCTTC	CANSLVGNRNEQFF
TRBV6-5	TRBJ2-1	many	NA	TGTGCCAGCGGACGGGGGGCCGGGAGGTATGAGCAGTTCTTC	CASGRGAGRYEQFF
TRBV28	TRBJ2-1	few	NA	TGTGCCAGCAGTTTTTTAGTTTACAATGAGCAGTTCTTC	CASSFLVYNEQFF
TRBV30	TRBJ1-2	NA	NA	TGTGCCTGGAGTGGTGGGAGGGGTAATAACTATGGCTACACCTTC	CAWSGGRGNNYGYTF
TRBV5-1	TRBJ1-3	NA	NA	TGCGCCAGCAGCCTCTCCCAATCTGGAAACATCATATATTTT	CASSLSQSGNIIYF
TRBV11-2	TRBJ2-2	NA	NA	TGTGCCAGCAGCCAACCGCAAGGACCGACTGGGGAACTATTTTTT	CASSQPQGPTGELFF
TRBV29-1	TRBJ1-3	NA	NA	TGCAGCGTTGATATAGGGGCCGGAAACACCATATATTTT	CSVDIGAGNTIYF
TRBV7-8	TRBJ2-7	NA	NA	TGTGCCAGCAGCTTCGCTAGGGGGAGGACCTACGAGCAGTACTTC	CASSFARGRTYEQYF
TRBV6-5	TRBJ1-1	many	NA	TGTGCCAGCAGACCCGGGGGGGGGCGCGGAGCTGAAGCTTTCTTT	CASRPGGGRGAEAFF
TRBV11-2	TRBJ2-2	NA	TRBD1	TGTGCCAGCAGCCCTCCGGGCCACTTGAACACAGGGGAGCTGTATTTT	CASSPPGHLNTGELYF
TRBV28	TRBJ2-3	NA	NA	TGTGCCAGCAGTTCCCCCCTTGGCGGGCCTAGCACAGATACGCAGTATTTT	CASSSPLGGPSTDTQYF